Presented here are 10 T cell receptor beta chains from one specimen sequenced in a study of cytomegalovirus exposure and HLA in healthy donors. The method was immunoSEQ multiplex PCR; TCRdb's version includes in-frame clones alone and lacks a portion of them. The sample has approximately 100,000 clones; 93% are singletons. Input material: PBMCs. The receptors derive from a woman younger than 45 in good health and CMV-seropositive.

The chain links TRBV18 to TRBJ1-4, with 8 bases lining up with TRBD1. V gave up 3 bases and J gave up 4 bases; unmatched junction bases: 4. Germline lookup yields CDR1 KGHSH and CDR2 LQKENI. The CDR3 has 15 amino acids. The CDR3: CASSPGTGFNEKLFF. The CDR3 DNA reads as TGTGCCAGCTCACCGGGGACAGGCTTTAATGAAAAACTGTTTTTT.

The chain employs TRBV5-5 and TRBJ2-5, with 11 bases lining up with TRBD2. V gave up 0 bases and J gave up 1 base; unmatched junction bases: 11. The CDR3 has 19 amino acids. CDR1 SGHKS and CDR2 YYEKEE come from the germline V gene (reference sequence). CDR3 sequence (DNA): TGTGCCAGCAGCTTGGTTAGGCTAGCGGGAGGAGTTCCCCAAGAGACCCAGTACTTC. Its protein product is CASSLVRLAGGVPQETQYF.

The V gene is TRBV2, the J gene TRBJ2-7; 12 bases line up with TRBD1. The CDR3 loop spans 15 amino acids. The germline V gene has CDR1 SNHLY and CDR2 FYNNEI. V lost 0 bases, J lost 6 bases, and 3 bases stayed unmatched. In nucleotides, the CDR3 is TGTGCCAGCAGTGAAGCCGGGACAGGGGGCTCCGAGCAGTACTTC. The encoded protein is CASSEAGTGGSEQYF.

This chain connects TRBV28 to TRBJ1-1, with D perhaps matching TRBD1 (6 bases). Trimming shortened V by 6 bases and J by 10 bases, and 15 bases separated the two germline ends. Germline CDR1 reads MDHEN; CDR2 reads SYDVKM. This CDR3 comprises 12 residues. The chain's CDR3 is CASRKGGGSAFF. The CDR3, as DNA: TGTGCCAGCAGAAAAGGGGGGGGCTCAGCTTTCTTT.

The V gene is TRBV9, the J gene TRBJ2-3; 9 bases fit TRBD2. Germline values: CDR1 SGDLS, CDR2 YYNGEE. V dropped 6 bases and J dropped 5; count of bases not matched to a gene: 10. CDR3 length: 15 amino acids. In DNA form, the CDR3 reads TGTGCCAGCACCAGTAGCGGGAGCGGGGTAGATACGCAGTATTTT. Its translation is CASTSSGSGVDTQYF. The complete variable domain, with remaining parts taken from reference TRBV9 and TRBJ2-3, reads DSGVTQTPKHLITATGQRVTLRCSPRSGDLSVYWYQQSLDQGLQFLIQYYNGEERAKGNILERFSAQQFPDLHSELNLSSLELGDSALYFCASTSSGSGVDTQYFGPGTRLTVL.

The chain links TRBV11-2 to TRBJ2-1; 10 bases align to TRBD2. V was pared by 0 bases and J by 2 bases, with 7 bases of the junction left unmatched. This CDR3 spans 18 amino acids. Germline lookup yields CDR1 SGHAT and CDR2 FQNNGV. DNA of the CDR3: TGTGCCAGCAGCTTAGATCCTAGCGGGAGACCCCCCTACAATGAGCAGTTCTTC. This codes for CASSLDPSGRPPYNEQFF.

The chain's CDR3 is CASKLYAGTSGRHSYEQYF. Written as DNA, the CDR3 is TGTGCCAGCAAACTTTACGCCGGGACTAGCGGGAGGCACTCCTACGAGCAGTACTTC. The chain uses TRBV27 and TRBJ2-7, with TRBD2 matching over 15 bases. Germline assignment: CDR1 MNHEY and CDR2 SMNVEV (reference sequence). The CDR3 runs to 19 residues. Germline trimming cut 7 bases from V and 0 bases from J; bases unmatched to any gene: 13.

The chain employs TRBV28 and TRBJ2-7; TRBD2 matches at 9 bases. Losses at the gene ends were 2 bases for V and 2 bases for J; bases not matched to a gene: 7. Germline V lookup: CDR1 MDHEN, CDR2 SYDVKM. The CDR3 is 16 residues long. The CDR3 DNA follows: TGTGCCAGCAGTTTACATTGGCGGGAGGGAACCTACGAGCAGTACTTC. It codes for CASSLHWREGTYEQYF. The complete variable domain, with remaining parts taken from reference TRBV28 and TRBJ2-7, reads DVKVTQSSRYLVKRTGEKVFLECVQDMDHENMFWYRQDPGLGLRLIYFSYDVKMKEKGDIPEGYSVSREKKERFSLILESASTNQTSMYLCASSLHWREGTYEQYFGPGTRLTVT.

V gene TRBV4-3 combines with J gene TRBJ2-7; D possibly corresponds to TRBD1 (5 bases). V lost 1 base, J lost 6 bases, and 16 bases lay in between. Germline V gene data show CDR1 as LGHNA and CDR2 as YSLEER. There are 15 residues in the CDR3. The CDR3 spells CASSQGRGWLGEQYF. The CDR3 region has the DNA TGCGCCAGCAGCCAAGGAAGGGGTTGGCTCGGCGAGCAGTACTTC.

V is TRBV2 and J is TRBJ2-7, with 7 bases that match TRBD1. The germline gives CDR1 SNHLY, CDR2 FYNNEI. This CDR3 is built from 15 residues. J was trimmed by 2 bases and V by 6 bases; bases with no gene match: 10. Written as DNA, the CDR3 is TGTGCCAGCAGGTATGACAGGGTAGGAACCTACGAGCAGTACTTC. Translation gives CASRYDRVGTYEQYF.